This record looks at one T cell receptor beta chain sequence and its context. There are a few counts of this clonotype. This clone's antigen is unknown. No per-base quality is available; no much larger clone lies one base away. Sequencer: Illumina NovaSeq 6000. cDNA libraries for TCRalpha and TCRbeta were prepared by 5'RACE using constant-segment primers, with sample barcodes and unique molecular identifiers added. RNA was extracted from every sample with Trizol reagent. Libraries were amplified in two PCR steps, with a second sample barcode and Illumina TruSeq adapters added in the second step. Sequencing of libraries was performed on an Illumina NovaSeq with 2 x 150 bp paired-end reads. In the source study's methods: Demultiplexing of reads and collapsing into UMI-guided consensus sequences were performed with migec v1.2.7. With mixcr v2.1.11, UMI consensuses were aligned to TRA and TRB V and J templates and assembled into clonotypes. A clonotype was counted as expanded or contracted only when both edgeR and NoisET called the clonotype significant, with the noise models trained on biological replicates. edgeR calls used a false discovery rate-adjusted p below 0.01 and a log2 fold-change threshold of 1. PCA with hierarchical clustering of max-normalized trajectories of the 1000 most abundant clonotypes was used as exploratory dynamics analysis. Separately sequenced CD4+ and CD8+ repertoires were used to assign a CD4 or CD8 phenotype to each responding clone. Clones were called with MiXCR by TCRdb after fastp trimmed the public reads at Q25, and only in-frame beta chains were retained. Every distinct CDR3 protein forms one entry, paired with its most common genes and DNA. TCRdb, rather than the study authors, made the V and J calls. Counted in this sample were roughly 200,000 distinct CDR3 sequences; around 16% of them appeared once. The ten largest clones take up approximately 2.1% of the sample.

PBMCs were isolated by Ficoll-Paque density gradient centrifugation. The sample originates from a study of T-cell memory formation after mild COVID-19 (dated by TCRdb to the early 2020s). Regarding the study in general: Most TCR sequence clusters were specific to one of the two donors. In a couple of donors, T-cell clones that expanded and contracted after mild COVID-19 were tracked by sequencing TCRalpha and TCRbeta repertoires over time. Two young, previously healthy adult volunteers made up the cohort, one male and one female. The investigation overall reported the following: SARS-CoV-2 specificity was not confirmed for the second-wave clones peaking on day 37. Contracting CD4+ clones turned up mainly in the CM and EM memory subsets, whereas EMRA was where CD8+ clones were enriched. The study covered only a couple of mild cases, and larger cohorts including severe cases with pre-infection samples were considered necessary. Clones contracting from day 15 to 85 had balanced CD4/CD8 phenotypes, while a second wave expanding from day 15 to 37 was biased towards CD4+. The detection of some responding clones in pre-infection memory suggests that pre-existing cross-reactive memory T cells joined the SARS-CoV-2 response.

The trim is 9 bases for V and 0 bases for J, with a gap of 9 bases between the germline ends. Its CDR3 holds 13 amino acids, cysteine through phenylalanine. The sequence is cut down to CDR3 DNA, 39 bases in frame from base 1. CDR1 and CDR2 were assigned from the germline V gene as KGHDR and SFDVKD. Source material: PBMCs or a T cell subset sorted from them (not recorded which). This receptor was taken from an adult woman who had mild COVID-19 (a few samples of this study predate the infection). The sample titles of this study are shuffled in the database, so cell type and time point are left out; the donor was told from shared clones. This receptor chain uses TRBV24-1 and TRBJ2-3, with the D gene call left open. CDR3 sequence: CATRPRSTDTQYF. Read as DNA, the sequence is TGTGCCACCCGCCCGAGGAGCACAGATACGCAGTATTTT.